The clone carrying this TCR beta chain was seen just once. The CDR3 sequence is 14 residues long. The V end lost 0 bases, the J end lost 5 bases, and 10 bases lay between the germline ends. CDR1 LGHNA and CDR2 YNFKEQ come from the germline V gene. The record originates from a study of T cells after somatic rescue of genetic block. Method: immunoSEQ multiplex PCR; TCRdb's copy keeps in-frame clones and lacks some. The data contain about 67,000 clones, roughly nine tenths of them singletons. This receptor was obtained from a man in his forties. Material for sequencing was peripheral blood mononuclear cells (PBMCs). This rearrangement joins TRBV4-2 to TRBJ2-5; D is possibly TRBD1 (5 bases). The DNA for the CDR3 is TGTGCCAGCAGCCAAGATCAGGGTAGGGAGACCCAGTACTTC. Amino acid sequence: CASSQDQGRETQYF.